These 20 T cell receptor beta chains were all obtained from the same sample, sequenced in a study of cytomegalovirus exposure and HLA in healthy donors. Amplification used 60 Vbeta primers and 13 Jbeta primers. Sequenced by immunoSEQ multiplex PCR; TCRdb stores in-frame clones only, minus some. The table has some 65,000 clones, approximately 72% seen once. The sample was PBMCs. The receptors come from a woman in her 30s in good health and CMV-seronegative.

The chain employs TRBV30 and TRBJ1-2; D remains ambiguous. The CDR3 totals 14 residues. V lost 0 bases and J 3 bases, leaving 11 bases between the germline ends. Germline assignment: CDR1 GTSNPN and CDR2 SVGIG (reference sequence). CDR3 DNA: TGTGCCTGGAGTGTGAGGGCGTTTGACTATGGCTACACCTTC. Its protein product is CAWSVRAFDYGYTF. Based on the CDR3 plus reference TRBV30 and TRBJ1-2, the full variable domain is SQTIHQWPATLVQPVGSPLSLECTVEGTSNPNLYWYRQAAGRGLQLLFYSVGIGQISSEVPQNLSASRPQDRQFILSSKKLLLSDSGFYLCAWSVRAFDYGYTFGSGTRLTVV.

The J gene is TRBJ1-3, the V gene TRBV27; D is perhaps TRBD1 (6 bases). Germline assignment: CDR1 MNHEY and CDR2 SMNVEV (reference sequence). CDR3 length equals 15 residues. The germline V and J ends were trimmed by 4 bases and 1 base, with 11 bases remaining between them. The CDR3 reads CASSSLQGSGNTIYF. CDR3 nucleotide sequence: TGTGCCAGCAGTTCCCTACAGGGTTCTGGAAACACCATATATTTT.

A few counts support this clone. This chain uses TRBV7-9 with TRBJ2-5, with no clear D. Looked up from germline, CDR1 is SEHNR and CDR2 is FQNEAQ (reference sequence). Between the trimmed V and J ends, which lost 1 base and 0 bases, there was a span of 6 bases. This CDR3 is built from 14 residues. Here the CDR3 DNA reads TGTGCCAGCAGCTTAGGCGGTTACCAAGAGACCCAGTACTTC. Encoded protein: CASSLGGYQETQYF.

The rearrangement joins TRBV2 to TRBJ2-3; the D gene is possibly TRBD1 (6 bases). The germline CDR1 and CDR2 sequences are SNHLY and FYNNEI. Between the trimmed V and J ends, which lost 7 bases and 5 bases, there was a span of 13 bases. The CDR3 has 13 residues. This CDR3 is CASTPGERDTQYF. The CDR3 nucleotides are TGTGCCAGCACGCCAGGGGAAAGAGATACGCAGTATTTT. Drawing the rest from reference TRBV2 and TRBJ2-3, the complete variable domain is EPEVTQTPSHQVTQMGQEVILRCVPISNHLYFYWYRQILGQKVEFLVSFYNNEISEKSEIFDDQFSVERPDGSNFTLKIRSTKLEDSAMYFCASTPGERDTQYFGPGTRLTVL.

The sample holds a few counts of this clone. CDR3 nucleotide sequence: TGCAGCGTTGAAGCCGGGGACAGGTCAGGCAATGAGCAGTTCTTC. It encodes CSVEAGDRSGNEQFF. This chain uses TRBV29-1 with TRBJ2-1, with TRBD1 matching over 8 bases. J gave up 6 bases and V 1 base, and 8 bases lay outside the gene matches. The CDR3 has 15 amino acids. From germline, CDR1 is SQVTM and CDR2 ANQGSEA.

This chain links TRBV28 with TRBJ1-2, with unresolved D. V dropped 6 bases and J dropped 5 bases, with 13 bases sitting between them. Germline V gene sequence: CDR1 MDHEN, CDR2 SYDVKM. This CDR3 comprises 13 residues. CDR3 region: CASSLDTSYGYTF. The CDR3 bases are TGTGCCAGCAGCCTTGACACGAGTTATGGCTACACCTTC.

The chain has TRBV15 and TRBJ2-4; possible D gene TRBD2, 7 bases. This CDR3 is built from 17 residues. V was pared by 8 bases and J by 0 bases, with 20 bases between. Germline V CDR1 and CDR2: LNHNV, YYDKDF (reference sequence). CDR3 in amino acids: CATGRGQENLAKNIQYF. The CDR3 DNA is TGTGCCACCGGGAGGGGACAAGAGAACCTAGCCAAAAACATTCAGTACTTC. Full variable domain (outside the CDR3, taken from reference TRBV15 and TRBJ2-4): DAMVIQNPRYQVTQFGKPVTLSCSQTLNHNVMYWYQQKSSQAPKLLFHYYDKDFNNEADTPDNFQSRRPNTSFCFLDIRSPGLGDTAMYLCATGRGQENLAKNIQYFGAGTRLSVL.

This sequence joins TRBV30 and TRBJ2-5, with a tentative D call TRBD2 (5 bases). This CDR3 is 13 amino acids long. The V gene lost 7 bases and the J gene lost 2 bases, with 14 bases spanning the gap. CDR1 is GTSNPN and CDR2 is SVGIG in the germline V gene (reference sequence). The CDR3 is CASSAGVQETQYF. The CDR3 nucleotides read TGTGCCTCTTCGGCCGGGGTTCAAGAGACCCAGTACTTC.

In regard to this clone: Other DNA sequences of this sample code for an identical CDR3. The rearrangement links TRBV30 to TRBJ1-5, with TRBD1 as a possible D gene (5 bases). V dropped 3 bases and J dropped 1 base, with 7 bases sitting between them. Germline lookup yields CDR1 GTSNPN and CDR2 SVGIG (reference sequence). This CDR3 comprises 13 residues. The CDR3 protein is CAWRSGSNQPQHF. CDR3 sequence (DNA): TGTGCCTGGAGATCAGGGAGCAATCAGCCCCAGCATTTT.

CDR3 bases: TGTGCCAGCAGCTTGGATGGGGCTACGCAGTATTTT. It encodes CASSLDGATQYF. This chain joins TRBV5-4 and TRBJ2-3; perhaps TRBD1 as D (5 bases). The CDR3 extends over 12 amino acids. Germline CDR1 is SGHNT and CDR2 is YYREEE (reference sequence). The V end lost 0 bases, the J end lost 8 bases, and 7 bases lay between the germline ends.

The rearrangement links TRBV6-5 to TRBJ2-7; TRBD2 matches at 8 bases. CDR1 MNHEY and CDR2 SVGAGI come from the germline V gene. V lost 8 bases and J lost 0; bases outside the gene matches: 6. This CDR3 has 14 residues. The chain's CDR3 is CASGRGGSSYEQYF. The CDR3 DNA follows: TGTGCCAGCGGCCGGGGGGGATCCTCCTACGAGCAGTACTTC.

For the CDR3, the DNA is TGTGCCAGCAGCGCCCCGGACAGAGGAGATACGCAGTATTTT. This encodes CASSAPDRGDTQYF. The chain has TRBV9 and TRBJ2-3, with D possibly TRBD1 on 6 matching bases. V lost 3 bases and J 5 bases, leaving 13 bases between the germline ends. The CDR3 is 14 amino acids. Germline CDR1 is SGDLS and CDR2 is YYNGEE.

The genes are TRBV4-2 and TRBJ2-5; maybe TRBD2 (7 bases). Germline CDR1 is LGHNA and CDR2 is YNFKEQ. Trimming shortened V by 0 bases and J by 2 bases, and 19 bases separated the two germline ends. The CDR3 covers 18 residues. The CDR3 coding sequence is TGTGCCAGCAGCCAAGATTTGATGAGGGGGGGCCTACAAGAGACCCAGTACTTC. Encoded protein: CASSQDLMRGGLQETQYF.

This clone has just a few counts. The V call is TRBV5-5, the J call TRBJ1-3; 7 bases are a match to TRBD1. Germline CDR1 SGHKS, CDR2 YYEKEE (reference sequence). Trimming at V came to 0 bases and at J to 1 base, leaving 4 bases not matched to a gene. The CDR3 covers 16 residues. As DNA, the CDR3 is TGTGCCAGCAGCTTGGCCGGGGACAGATCTGGAAACACCATATATTTT. Encoded protein: CASSLAGDRSGNTIYF.

The V call is TRBV30, the J call TRBJ1-1; the D is unclear. This CDR3 has 14 residues. Germline loops: CDR1 GTSNPN, CDR2 SVGIG (reference sequence). V was trimmed by 1 base and J by 0 bases, leaving 9 bases between them. CDR3 in DNA: TGTGCCTGGAGTGCGTACAGCATGAACACTGAAGCTTTCTTT. This translates into CAWSAYSMNTEAFF.

This chain joins TRBV30 and TRBJ1-1; 7 bases map to TRBD1. CDR1 GTSNPN and CDR2 SVGIG come from the germline V gene (reference sequence). The CDR3 is 15 residues long. V lost 0 bases and J lost 7; bases outside the gene matches: 11. This CDR3 is CAWSVRVAGGNEAFF. The CDR3 bases are TGTGCCTGGAGTGTTCGCGTCGCAGGGGGTAATGAAGCTTTCTTT.

In this sample, this clone turned up once. The chain recombines TRBV6-5 with TRBJ2-5; 11 nucleotides line up with TRBD1. Trimming at V came to 6 bases and at J to 5 bases, leaving 5 bases not matched to a gene. The CDR3 sequence is 14 residues long. Germline CDR1 reads MNHEY; CDR2 reads SVGAGI. CDR3 bases: TGTGCCAGCAGCACGCGGGACAGGGGGGAGACCCAGTACTTC. This gives the protein CASSTRDRGETQYF.

V usage is TRBV4-2 and J usage is TRBJ2-4, with 10 bases aligning to TRBD1. Looked up from germline, CDR1 is LGHNA and CDR2 is YNFKEQ. V shed 2 bases and J 6 bases; nucleotides not matched to a gene: 7. The CDR3 length is 16 residues. CDR3 bases: TGTGCCAGCAGCCAACTCGACAGGGGGCCGAGAAACATTCAGTACTTC. Encoded protein: CASSQLDRGPRNIQYF.

The chain joins TRBV6-1 to TRBJ2-7, with 7 nucleotides matching TRBD1. The CDR3 covers 16 residues. The junction had 10 bases not matched to a gene; V was cut back by 3 bases and J by 2 bases. Germline loops: CDR1 MNHNS, CDR2 SASEGT. The CDR3 loop reads CASSDTSIQGAYEQYF. CDR3 bases: TGTGCCAGCAGTGACACAAGCATTCAGGGGGCCTACGAGCAGTACTTC.

The chain has TRBV5-1 and TRBJ2-5; 7 nucleotides line up with TRBD2. CDR1 and CDR2 from the germline V gene are SGHRS and YFSETQ. With V trimmed by 2 bases and J by 2 bases, 6 bases remained unmatched. This CDR3 is 15 amino acids long. The CDR3 sequence: CASSFSAGVQETQYF. The CDR3 nucleotides are TGCGCCAGCAGCTTCTCCGCGGGGGTGCAAGAGACCCAGTACTTC. The variable domain in full, with the rest retrieved from reference TRBV5-1 and TRBJ2-5, is KAGVTQTPRYLIKTRGQQVTLSCSPISGHRSVSWYQQTPGQGLQFLFEYFSETQRNKGNFPGRFSGRQFSNSRSEMNVSTLELGDSALYLCASSFSAGVQETQYFGPGTRLLVL.